The sequence of this TCR beta chain was determined in a study of shared clonotypes between healthy human individuals. Germline V gives CDR1 SGHAT, CDR2 FQNNGV. J gave up 2 bases and V 4 bases, and 6 bases lay outside the gene matches. CDR3 length: 17 amino acids. Method: immunoSEQ multiplex PCR; TCRdb's copy keeps in-frame clones and lacks some. The sample lists millions of clones, about 92% seen once, with 0.11% to 0.15% in the top ten. The specimen sequenced was naive CD4+ T cells sorted from blood. Subset defined: CD45RA+ positively selected. This clonotype was obtained from a man aged 18 to 30 in good health. The rearrangement joins TRBV11-2 to TRBJ2-3; 13 bases agree with TRBD2. The DNA of the CDR3 is TGTGCCAGCAGCTCCTCAGGACTAGCGGGGGCCACAGATACGCAGTATTTT. Amino acid sequence: CASSSSGLAGATDTQYF.